A selection of T cell receptor beta chains follows, all from one sample in a study of control samples from healthy donors and cancer patients. Measured with immunoSEQ multiplex PCR; TCRdb has only the in-frame clones, and not every one. The repertoire consists of about 100,000 clones, with roughly 92% occurring once and the leading ten covering less than 3.5%. Sample: blood. The receptors here all came from a human donor in good health. The donor label of this sample is uncertain. CDR3s include the opening cysteine and the closing phenylalanine or tryptophan. D genes are given only for firm matches. The size entry is marked missing in some rows and otherwise reads once, few, many or a size class.

V gene	J gene	CDR3 length	D gene	clone size	CDR3 protein	CDR3 DNA
TRBV19	TRBJ1-6	17	.	.	CASSIKAVSSYNSPLHF	TGTGCCAGTAGTATAAAGGCGGTCAGCTCCTATAATTCACCCCTCCACTTT
TRBV7-8	TRBJ2-1	16	.	.	CASALDSGSTYNEQFF	TGTGCCAGCGCCCTGGACTCGGGCTCTACCTACAATGAGCAGTTCTTC
TRBV7-9	TRBJ1-4	17	.	once	CASRGRVGPDPNEKLFF	TGTGCCAGCAGGGGACGGGTGGGGCCGGACCCTAATGAAAAACTGTTTTTT
TRBV7-9	TRBJ2-1	14	.	.	CASSFDRGHNEQFF	TGTGCCAGCAGCTTTGACCGGGGTCACAATGAGCAGTTCTTC
TRBV7-2	TRBJ1-2	15	TRBD1	medium-sized	CASSFDRASFYGYTF	TGTGCCAGCAGCTTCGACAGGGCCTCCTTCTATGGCTACACCTTC
TRBV5-1	TRBJ1-1	16	.	.	CASSLSPTRDNTEAFF	TGCGCCAGCAGCTTGTCCCCTACCCGGGACAACACTGAAGCTTTCTTT
TRBV24-1	TRBJ2-1	18	.	once	CATSASPGTDAKSNEQFF	TGTGCCACCAGTGCCTCCCCCGGGACCGATGCTAAAAGCAATGAGCAGTTCTTC
TRBV11-2	TRBJ2-5	16	TRBD2	.	CASSEGLAGRQETQYF	TGTGCCAGCAGCGAGGGACTAGCGGGGCGCCAAGAGACCCAGTACTTC
TRBV18	TRBJ2-1	13	.	.	CASSPLSYNEQFF	TGTGCCAGCTCACCACTAAGTTACAATGAGCAGTTCTTC
TRBV5-4	TRBJ1-6	15	.	.	CASSSPTAYNSPLHF	TGTGCCAGCAGCTCTCCGACGGCCTATAATTCACCCCTCCACTTT
TRBV6-2/TRBV6-3	TRBJ1-1	16	.	once	CASSYPRGLARDEAFF	TGTGCCAGCAGTTATCCGCGGGGCTTGGCTAGAGATGAAGCTTTCTTT
TRBV10-3	TRBJ1-5	14	.	.	CAISVSGDGQPQHF	TGTGCCATCAGTGTTTCGGGGGATGGTCAGCCCCAGCATTTT
TRBV29-1	TRBJ1-2	14	TRBD1	.	CSVEDRTGSDGYTF	TGCAGCGTTGAAGACCGGACAGGGTCGGATGGCTACACCTTC
TRBV4-3	TRBJ2-2	19	TRBD2	.	CASSQSGGLAGTNTGELFF	TGCGCCAGCAGCCAATCGGGGGGGCTAGCGGGGACGAACACCGGGGAGCTGTTTTTT
TRBV12-5	TRBJ1-6	15	.	.	CASGTGGGLNSPLHF	TGTGCTAGTGGCACCGGCGGAGGGCTCAATTCACCCCTCCACTTT
TRBV5-4	TRBJ2-7	12	.	few	CASSGTTYEQYF	TGTGCCAGCAGCGGGACAACCTACGAGCAGTACTTC
TRBV9	TRBJ2-1	13	TRBD2	.	CASSVDWGGEQFF	TGTGCCAGCAGCGTAGACTGGGGGGGTGAGCAGTTCTTC
TRBV5-8	TRBJ2-5	13	TRBD1	.	CASSIDRGKTQYF	TGTGCCAGCAGTATCGACAGGGGCAAGACCCAGTACTTC
TRBV10-1	TRBJ2-2	13	.	.	CASSWRNTGELFF	TGCGCCAGCAGTTGGCGGAACACCGGGGAGCTGTTTTTT
TRBV5-5	TRBJ1-4	14	.	once	CASSLGTDGEKLFF	TGTGCCAGCAGCTTGGGGACAGACGGCGAAAAACTGTTTTTT
TRBV7-9	TRBJ1-2	15	TRBD1	.	CASSDPGQMLNGYTF	TGTGCCAGCAGCGACCCGGGACAGATGTTGAATGGCTACACCTTC
TRBV28	TRBJ2-3	15	.	.	CASILAGSRADTQYF	TGTGCCAGCATCCTAGCAGGGAGTAGGGCAGATACGCAGTATTTT
TRBV7-9	TRBJ1-1	15	.	once	CASSLVSGGVTEAFF	TGTGCCAGCAGCTTAGTATCCGGGGGGGTCACTGAAGCTTTCTTT
TRBV5-4	TRBJ2-3	12	.	.	CASSLSTDTQYF	TGTGCCAGCAGCTTGTCCACAGATACGCAGTATTTT
TRBV5-1	TRBJ1-5	14	.	.	CASSPDSENQPQHF	TGCGCCAGCAGCCCGGACAGTGAGAATCAGCCCCAGCATTTT
TRBV5-1	TRBJ2-5	16	.	.	CASSLGPGRVQETQYF	TGCGCCAGCAGCTTGGGGCCCGGCAGGGTCCAAGAGACCCAGTACTTC
TRBV10-3	TRBJ2-1	17	TRBD2	once	CAISHGTSGMHYNEQFF	TGTGCCATCAGCCATGGGACTAGCGGGATGCACTACAATGAGCAGTTCTTC
TRBV30	TRBJ1-6	16	.	.	CAWMSSVGVRVSPLHF	TGTGCCTGGATGTCTTCTGTGGGGGTTCGGGTTTCACCCCTCCACTTT
TRBV4-1	TRBJ2-2	16	TRBD2	.	CASSQLAGGPDGELFF	TGCGCCAGCAGCCAACTAGCGGGGGGGCCTGACGGGGAGCTGTTTTTT
TRBV5-1	TRBJ2-5	13	TRBD1	once	CASGPTGEETQYF	TGCGCCAGCGGGCCTACAGGGGAAGAGACCCAGTACTTC
TRBV2	TRBJ2-5	12	.	.	CASRPSQETQYF	TGTGCCAGCCGGCCGAGCCAAGAGACCCAGTACTTC
TRBV6-5	TRBJ1-2	15	.	once	CASSYSQGSYYGYTF	TGTGCCAGCAGTTACTCGCAGGGCTCCTACTATGGCTACACCTTC
TRBV10-3	TRBJ1-2	11	TRBD1	.	CAIGQGDGYTF	TGTGCCATCGGACAGGGGGATGGCTACACCTTC
TRBV7-3	TRBJ1-1	13	TRBD1	once	CASSAGQGRRAFF	TGTGCCAGCAGCGCCGGACAGGGTAGAAGGGCTTTCTTT
TRBV9	TRBJ1-1	16	TRBD1	.	CASSYQSGTANTEAFF	TGTGCCAGCAGCTACCAATCCGGGACAGCGAACACTGAAGCTTTCTTT
TRBV19	TRBJ2-1	13	.	.	CASSIVTDNEQFF	TGTGCCAGTAGTATAGTCACAGACAATGAGCAGTTCTTC
TRBV15	TRBJ1-5	14	TRBD1	.	CATSRDKGAEPQHF	TGTGCCACCAGCAGAGATAAGGGGGCTGAGCCCCAGCATTTT
TRBV18	TRBJ1-6	13	.	.	CASSPYMDPPLHF	TGTGCCAGCTCACCATATATGGATCCCCCCCTCCACTTT
TRBV6-1	TRBJ1-4	13	.	once	CASSESGSISRGF	TGTGCCAGCAGTGAGTCGGGGTCCATTTCACGGGGTTTT
TRBV6-2/TRBV6-3	TRBJ1-5	18	TRBD1	.	CASSAGGEGIGGNQPQHF	TGTGCCAGCAGTGCAGGGGGTGAAGGTATCGGTGGCAATCAGCCCCAGCATTTT
TRBV3-1/TRBV3-2	TRBJ1-1	15	.	.	CASSHPGDMNTEAFF	TGTGCCAGCAGCCACCCGGGAGACATGAACACTGAAGCTTTCTTT
TRBV5-6	TRBJ1-6	15	.	.	CASSSRRNYNSPLHF	TGTGCCAGCAGCTCCCGGAGGAACTATAATTCACCCCTCCACTTT
TRBV4-3	TRBJ2-5	16	.	.	CASSLAWTVSQETQYF	TGCGCCAGCAGCCTTGCTTGGACAGTGTCGCAAGAGACCCAGTACTTC
TRBV15	TRBJ2-2	18	TRBD2	.	CATGRTSGSVANTGELFF	TGTGCCACCGGTCGGACTAGCGGTTCGGTTGCGAACACCGGGGAGCTGTTTTTT
TRBV24-1	TRBJ1-5	17	TRBD1	.	CATSDRTGGIRNQPQHF	TGTGCCACCAGTGACCGGACAGGGGGGATTCGCAATCAGCCCCAGCATTTT
TRBV12-5	TRBJ2-3	13	.	.	CASAVDFTDTQYF	TGTGCTAGTGCCGTGGATTTCACAGATACGCAGTATTTT
TRBV3-1/TRBV3-2	TRBJ1-3	18	.	.	CASSLRGEVTDSGNTIYF	TGTGCCAGCAGCCTCCGAGGGGAGGTAACAGACTCTGGAAACACCATATATTTT
TRBV2	TRBJ2-2	14	.	.	CASREGGNTGELFF	TGTGCCAGCAGGGAGGGGGGAAACACCGGGGAGCTGTTTTTT
TRBV18	TRBJ1-1	12	.	.	CASSGESTEAFF	TGTGCCAGCAGCGGAGAGTCAACTGAAGCTTTCTTT
TRBV6-4	TRBJ2-3	15	TRBD2	.	CASSTTSGGADTQYF	TGTGCCAGCAGTACGACTAGCGGGGGGGCAGATACGCAGTATTTT
TRBV10-1	TRBJ2-7	12	.	.	CASSDRGYEQYF	TGCGCCAGCAGTGACAGGGGCTACGAGCAGTACTTC
TRBV5-6	TRBJ1-5	13	TRBD1	.	CASSSDRNQPQHF	TGTGCCAGCAGCTCGGACAGGAATCAGCCCCAGCATTTT
TRBV6-2/TRBV6-3	TRBJ1-1	15	TRBD1	.	CASSYDGTANTEAFF	TGTGCCAGCAGTTACGACGGGACAGCGAACACTGAAGCTTTCTTT
TRBV10-3	TRBJ2-1	14	TRBD2	.	CAIKASGGIDEQFF	TGTGCCATCAAGGCTAGCGGGGGGATCGATGAGCAGTTCTTC
TRBV10-3	TRBJ1-2	13	.	.	CAISEDSNYGYTF	TGTGCCATCAGTGAGGACAGTAACTATGGCTACACCTTC